These T cell receptor beta chains were read from a single sample in a study of blood T cell repertoires in COVID-19. Some clones are missing from TCRdb's copy, which holds only in-frame ones; the method was immunoSEQ multiplex PCR. The table records approximately 480,000 clones, about 88% of them present only once. Specimen: peripheral blood. These receptors came from a man younger than 30 with COVID-19, enrolled during active disease. The CDR3 runs from the conserved cysteine through the conserved F or W. The D gene is left open where the match is weak. A row's size may be missing; if present it is once, few, many or a size class.

D gene	V gene	clone size	J gene	CDR3 protein	CDR3 DNA
-	TRBV5-1	once	TRBJ2-5	CASSLVLGGLKTQYF	TGCGCCAGCAGCTTGGTACTCGGGGGGCTGAAGACCCAGTACTTC
TRBD1	TRBV7-9	-	TRBJ2-7	CASSFWGQGAGYEQYF	TGTGCCAGCAGCTTTTGGGGACAGGGGGCTGGCTACGAGCAGTACTTC
TRBD1	TRBV5-1	-	TRBJ2-5	CASSPGTGSEETQYF	TGCGCCAGCAGCCCCGGGACAGGTAGCGAAGAGACCCAGTACTTC
-	TRBV27	-	TRBJ1-2	CASGRERDGYTF	TGTGCCAGCGGCCGGGAAAGAGATGGCTACACCTTC
-	TRBV13	-	TRBJ1-6	CASSLEGAATNSPLHF	TGTGCCAGCAGCTTAGAAGGGGCAGCGACTAATTCACCCCTCCACTTT
TRBD2	TRBV9	-	TRBJ2-5	CASSVGTSGAGAQYF	TGTGCCAGCAGCGTAGGGACTAGCGGGGCCGGGGCCCAGTACTTC
-	TRBV11-3	once	TRBJ1-5	CASSSKRSGNQPQHF	TGTGCCAGCAGCTCAAAGAGGTCTGGGAATCAGCCCCAGCATTTT
TRBD1	TRBV12-3/TRBV12-4	few	TRBJ1-5	CASRTGSNQPQHF	TGTGCCAGCAGGACAGGGAGCAATCAGCCCCAGCATTTT
-	TRBV6-5	-	TRBJ1-2	CASNGGLNYGYTF	TGTGCCAGCAATGGCGGCCTAAACTATGGCTACACCTTC
TRBD1	TRBV29-1	-	TRBJ1-2	CSVVDRDGGYTF	TGCAGCGTCGTTGACAGGGATGGTGGCTACACCTTC
TRBD1	TRBV5-1	-	TRBJ2-5	CASSLWQGALETQYF	TGCGCCAGCAGCTTGTGGCAGGGGGCCTTAGAGACCCAGTACTTC
-	TRBV11-3	-	TRBJ2-2	CASRLLEGFGELFF	TGTGCCAGCAGACTACTCGAGGGTTTCGGGGAGCTGTTTTTT
-	TRBV20-1	-	TRBJ2-1	CSASRETSYNEQFF	TGCAGTGCTAGTCGGGAGACATCCTACAATGAGCAGTTCTTC
-	TRBV6-5	few	TRBJ1-5	CASRGAGLRNQPQHF	TGTGCCAGCAGAGGAGCGGGTCTGAGGAATCAGCCCCAGCATTTT
-	TRBV7-8	once	TRBJ2-1	CASSSIPTGVGNEQFF	TGTGCCAGCAGCTCGATACCCACGGGGGTAGGGAATGAGCAGTTCTTC